These 19 T cell receptor beta chains share one sample of origin, sequenced in a study of radiation and T cells in renal cell carcinoma. The protocol was immunoSEQ multiplex PCR, while the TCRdb copy is restricted to in-frame clones and leaves out a portion. The sample has 150,000 or so clones; roughly 90% are singletons. The time point here: baseline pretreatment blood. Treatment noted: 15 Gy SBRT to primary tumor, nephrectomy 4 weeks later. The sample consisted of blood, taken from a patient whose treatment included radiotherapy and nephrectomy. The receptors shown here come from a woman between 65 and 79 years old with renal cell carcinoma.

This clone was detected only a few times. This sequence joins TRBV5-1 and TRBJ2-7; 9 nucleotides agree with TRBD1. Germline V gene data show CDR1 as SGHRS and CDR2 as YFSETQ. With 2 bases clipped from V and 0 bases from J, the junction kept 3 bases outside the gene matches. The length of the CDR3 is 15 residues. CDR3 sequence reads: CASSFSGQGSYEQYF. CDR3 in DNA: TGCGCCAGCAGCTTTTCGGGACAGGGCTCCTACGAGCAGTACTTC. Drawing the rest from reference TRBV5-1 and TRBJ2-7, the complete variable domain is KAGVTQTPRYLIKTRGQQVTLSCSPISGHRSVSWYQQTPGQGLQFLFEYFSETQRNKGNFPGRFSGRQFSNSRSEMNVSTLELGDSALYLCASSFSGQGSYEQYFGPGTRLTVT.

A single count supports this clone. The V call is TRBV7-6, the J call TRBJ1-3; 8 bases line up with TRBD1. With 1 base clipped from V and 0 bases from J, the junction kept 2 bases outside the gene matches. Germline V gives CDR1 SGHVS, CDR2 FNYEAQ. The CDR3 covers 16 residues. The CDR3 loop is CASSLGQGSSGNTIYF. The DNA of the CDR3 is TGTGCCAGCAGCTTAGGACAGGGGAGCTCTGGAAACACCATATATTTT.

The CDR3 coding sequence is TGTGCCAGCAGTTCAGGGGCGTACACTGAAGCTTTCTTT. Amino acids: CASSSGAYTEAFF. V and J are TRBV28 and TRBJ1-1; TRBD1 might be the D (6 bases). V lost 4 bases and J 3 bases, leaving 9 bases between the germline ends. Germline CDR1 and CDR2: MDHEN and SYDVKM. The CDR3 spans 13 residues. The variable domain in full, with the rest retrieved from reference TRBV28 and TRBJ1-1, is DVKVTQSSRYLVKRTGEKVFLECVQDMDHENMFWYRQDPGLGLRLIYFSYDVKMKEKGDIPEGYSVSREKKERFSLILESASTNQTSMYLCASSSGAYTEAFFGQGTRLTVV.

This chain connects TRBV28 to TRBJ2-5; 9 nucleotides agree with TRBD1. Per germline, CDR1 MDHEN and CDR2 SYDVKM. The CDR3 totals 15 residues. V gave up 0 bases and J gave up 2 bases; unmatched junction bases: 1. The CDR3 loop reads CASSLWGQGQETQYF. The CDR3 DNA is TGTGCCAGCAGTTTATGGGGACAGGGTCAAGAGACCCAGTACTTC.

This clone came up a few times. This rearrangement joins TRBV18 to TRBJ1-1, with D hard to call. The CDR3 sequence is 13 residues long. Germline loops: CDR1 KGHSH, CDR2 LQKENI. Deletions cut 2 bases from V and 2 bases from J, with 6 bases between. CDR3 coding DNA: TGTGCCAGCTCACCAAAATCAAACACTGAAGCTTTCTTT. Translation: CASSPKSNTEAFF.

The chain couples TRBV6-5 to TRBJ2-3; D ambiguous. Germline values: CDR1 MNHEY, CDR2 SVGAGI. This CDR3 is 14 amino acids long. V was clipped by 4 bases and J by 8 bases, with 16 bases between them. CDR3 loop: CASSSTGPRATQYF. CDR3 DNA: TGTGCCAGCAGTTCGACCGGGCCCCGGGCTACGCAGTATTTT.

The chain joins TRBV2 to TRBJ2-7, with D perhaps matching TRBD2 (7 bases). CDR3 length equals 13 residues. Per germline, CDR1 SNHLY and CDR2 FYNNEI. Trimming stripped 3 bases from V and 11 bases from J, with 17 bases between. The CDR3: CASSDNNPGGEYF. CDR3 nucleotide sequence: TGTGCCAGCAGTGACAATAATCCGGGGGGCGAGTACTTC.

V gene TRBV6-5 combines with J gene TRBJ2-1; 10 nucleotides match TRBD2. Germline CDR1 reads MNHEY; CDR2 reads SVGAGI. CDR3 length: 14 residues. V was pared by 7 bases and J by 10 bases, with 10 bases of the junction left unmatched. CDR3 protein: CASMASGGPGEQFF. The CDR3 DNA follows: TGTGCCAGCATGGCTAGCGGGGGACCGGGGGAGCAGTTCTTC.

V is TRBV5-6 and J is TRBJ2-7, with 7 positions matching TRBD2. CDR3 size: 14 residues. Germline V lookup: CDR1 SGHDT, CDR2 YYEEEE. Trimming at V came to 3 bases and at J to 3 bases, leaving 6 bases not matched to a gene. The CDR3 is CASSWGTIYYEQYF. In DNA form, the CDR3 reads TGTGCCAGCAGCTGGGGGACTATCTACTACGAGCAGTACTTC. The full variable domain, in which reference TRBV5-6 and TRBJ2-7 provide the parts outside the CDR3, is DAGVTQSPTHLIKTRGQQVTLRCSPKSGHDTVSWYQQALGQGPQFIFQYYEEEERQRGNFPDRFSGHQFPNYSSELNVNALLLGDSALYLCASSWGTIYYEQYFGPGTRLTVT.

The rearrangement links TRBV14 to TRBJ2-7, with 9 bases identical to TRBD1. The ends lost 0 bases at V and 9 bases at J; junction bases unmatched: 9. This CDR3 comprises 15 residues. Germline values: CDR1 SGHDN, CDR2 FVKESK. The CDR3 DNA sequence: TGTGCCAGCAGCCAAGAGGGACAGGGTAGTCTACGGCAGTACTTC. The encoded protein is CASSQEGQGSLRQYF.

The chain uses TRBV6-4 and TRBJ2-1, with 11 bases matching TRBD2. J gave up 5 bases and V 3 bases, and 0 bases lay outside the gene matches. Germline V lookup: CDR1 MRHNA, CDR2 SNTAGT. The CDR3 has 14 residues. The chain's CDR3 is CASSELAGDNEQFF. Here the CDR3 DNA reads TGTGCCAGCAGTGAACTAGCGGGGGACAATGAGCAGTTCTTC.

The chain employs TRBV6-1 and TRBJ1-3; D gene uncertain. Per germline, CDR1 MNHNS and CDR2 SASEGT. CDR3 length: 14 residues. The V end lost 5 bases, the J end lost 0 bases, and 8 bases lay between the germline ends. This chain's CDR3 is CASSIQTSGNTIYF. CDR3 coding DNA: TGTGCCAGCAGTATACAGACCTCTGGAAACACCATATATTTT.

The chain couples TRBV4-2 to TRBJ2-7, with TRBD1 matching over 9 bases. Germline V gene lookup returns CDR1 LGHNA and CDR2 YNFKEQ. Trimming took 1 base from V and 6 from J; bases not matched to a gene: 10. The CDR3 has 16 residues. CDR3 nucleotides: TGTGCCAGCAGCCAAGTGGGGGGGACAGGGTTAGCCGAGCAGTACTTC. Translating gives CASSQVGGTGLAEQYF.

This clone was detected once. The chain is built from TRBV5-1 and TRBJ1-3; D is unresolved. From germline, CDR1 is SGHRS and CDR2 YFSETQ. The CDR3 covers 15 residues. V was pared by 5 bases and J by 0 bases, with 12 bases between. CDR3 DNA: TGCGCCAGCAGGGGAGACGCTCGCTCTGGAAACACCATATATTTT. Translated, it gives CASRGDARSGNTIYF.

The chain has TRBV27 and TRBJ2-5; D call uncertain. Germline V gene sequence: CDR1 MNHEY, CDR2 SMNVEV (reference sequence). Trimming shortened V by 1 base and J by 4 bases, and 7 bases separated the two germline ends. The CDR3 is 13 amino acids. CDR3 bases: TGTGCCAGCAGTTTATTGGGTCGAGAGACCCAGTACTTC. Encoded protein: CASSLLGRETQYF.

The CDR3 reads CASSINENQPQHF. The CDR3 nucleotides are TGTGCCAGTAGTATAAATGAAAATCAGCCCCAGCATTTT. V usage is TRBV19 and J usage is TRBJ1-5; D gene uncertain. The CDR3 runs to 13 residues. The V end lost 2 bases, the J end lost 4 bases, and 6 bases lay between the germline ends. CDR1 LNHDA and CDR2 SQIVND come from the germline V gene (reference sequence).

V gene TRBV30 combines with J gene TRBJ2-2; no clear D gene. The CDR3 consists of 15 residues. The germline gives CDR1 GTSNPN, CDR2 SVGIG (reference sequence). V was pared by 2 bases and J by 7 bases, with 17 bases between. CDR3 coding DNA: TGTGCCTGGAGTCCCCCTTTTAAGGGTGTCGGGGAGCTGTTTTTT. It codes for CAWSPPFKGVGELFF.

The chain couples TRBV10-3 to TRBJ2-5; 11 nucleotides agree with TRBD1. Germline lookup yields CDR1 ENHRY and CDR2 SYGVKD. The length of the CDR3 is 15 residues. V shed 0 bases, J shed 4 bases, and the junction held 1 base outside the gene matches. CDR3 bases: TGTGCCATCAGTGAGTCGGGGACAGGGGGAGAGACCCAGTACTTC. It translates to CAISESGTGGETQYF.

The rearrangement uses TRBV28 and TRBJ2-7, with 9 positions matching TRBD2. Germline V CDR1 and CDR2: MDHEN, SYDVKM. V shed 6 bases, J shed 3 bases, and the junction held 12 bases outside the gene matches. CDR3 length: 16 residues. Written as DNA, the CDR3 is TGTGCCAGCAGCCCGGCGGGGGGGGCAGGCTACTACGAGCAGTACTTC. It translates to CASSPAGGAGYYEQYF.